This note documents a single T cell receptor (beta chain) sequence. Its target is unknown. V was pared by 2 bases and J by 7 bases, with 6 bases between. Per the germline V gene, CDR1 is SNHLY and CDR2 is FYNNEI. This CDR3 contains 12 residues. Using immunoSEQ multiplex PCR, the repertoire was profiled, and TCRdb retains in-frame clones only, with some absent. The data show almost 65,000 clones, 84% seen once. These data originate in a study of T cell responses to AZD1222 COVID-19 vaccine. Study as a whole: Pooled samples include second doses given at about 4 or 12 weeks. Study-wide points: The donor cohort was predominantly white British with a female majority, and clonal diversity may have been underestimated. CD4 TCRs linked to vaccination spanned spike, dominating at 160-218 and 743-854.

The rearrangement uses TRBV2 and TRBJ2-1; D is undetermined. The TCR sequence derives from an adult in good health. Sequencing was performed on peripheral blood, taken on day 0 of AZD1222 vaccination. Written as DNA, the CDR3 is TGTGCCAGCAGTGAATGGCGGAATGAGCAGTTCTTC. This gives the protein CASSEWRNEQFF.